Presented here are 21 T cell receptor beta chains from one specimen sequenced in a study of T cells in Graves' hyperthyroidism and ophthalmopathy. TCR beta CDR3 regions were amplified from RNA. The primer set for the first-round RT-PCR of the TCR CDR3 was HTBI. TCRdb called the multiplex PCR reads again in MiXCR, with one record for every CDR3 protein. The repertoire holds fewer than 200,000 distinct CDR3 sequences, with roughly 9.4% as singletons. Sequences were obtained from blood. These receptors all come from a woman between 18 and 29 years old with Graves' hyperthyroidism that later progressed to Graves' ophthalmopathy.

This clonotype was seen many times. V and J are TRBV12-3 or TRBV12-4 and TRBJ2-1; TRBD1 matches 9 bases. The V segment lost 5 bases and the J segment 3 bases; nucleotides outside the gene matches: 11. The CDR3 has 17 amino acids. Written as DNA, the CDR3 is TGTGCCAGCAGTACTACCGCCACAGGGGGCGTCTACAATGAGCAGTTCTTC. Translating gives CASSTTATGGVYNEQFF.

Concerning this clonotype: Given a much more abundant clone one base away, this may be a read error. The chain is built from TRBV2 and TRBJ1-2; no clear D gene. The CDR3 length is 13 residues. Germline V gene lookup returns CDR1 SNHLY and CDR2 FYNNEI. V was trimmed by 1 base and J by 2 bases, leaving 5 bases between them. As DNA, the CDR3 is TGTGCCAGCAGTGAAGAGGCCAACTATGGCTACACCTTC. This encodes CASSEEANYGYTF.

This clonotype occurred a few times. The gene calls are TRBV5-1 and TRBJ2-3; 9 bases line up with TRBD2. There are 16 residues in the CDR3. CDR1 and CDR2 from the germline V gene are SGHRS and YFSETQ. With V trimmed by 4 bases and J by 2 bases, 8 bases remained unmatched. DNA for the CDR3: TGCGCCAGCAGCACATTAGCGGGAGATTTCACAGATACGCAGTATTTT. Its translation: CASSTLAGDFTDTQYF.

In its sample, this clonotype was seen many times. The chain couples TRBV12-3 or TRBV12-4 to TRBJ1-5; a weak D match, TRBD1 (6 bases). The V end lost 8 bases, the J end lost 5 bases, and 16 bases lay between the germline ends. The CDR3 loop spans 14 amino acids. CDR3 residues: CASGEVQGYQPQHF. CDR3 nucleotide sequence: TGTGCCAGCGGGGAGGTACAGGGCTATCAGCCCCAGCATTTT.

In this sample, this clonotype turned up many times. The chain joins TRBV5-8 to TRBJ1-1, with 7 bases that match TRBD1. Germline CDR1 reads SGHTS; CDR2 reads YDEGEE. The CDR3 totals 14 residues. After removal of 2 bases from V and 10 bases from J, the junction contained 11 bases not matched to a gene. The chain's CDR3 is CASSFRQGFFGAFF. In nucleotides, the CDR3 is TGTGCCAGCAGCTTCAGACAGGGCTTTTTCGGAGCTTTCTTT.

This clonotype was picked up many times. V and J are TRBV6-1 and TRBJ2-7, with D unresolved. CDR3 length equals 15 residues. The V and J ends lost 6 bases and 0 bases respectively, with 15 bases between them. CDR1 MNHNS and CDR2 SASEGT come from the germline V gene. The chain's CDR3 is CASSFDLGFSYEQYF. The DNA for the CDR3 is TGTGCCAGCAGCTTCGACCTCGGGTTCTCCTACGAGCAGTACTTC.

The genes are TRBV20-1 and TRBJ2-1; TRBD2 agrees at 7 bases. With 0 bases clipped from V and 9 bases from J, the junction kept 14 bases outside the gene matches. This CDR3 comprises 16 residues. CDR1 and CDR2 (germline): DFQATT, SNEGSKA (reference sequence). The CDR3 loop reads CSARDPWGGSRFEQFF. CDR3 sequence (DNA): TGCAGTGCTAGAGATCCCTGGGGCGGGAGTAGATTTGAGCAGTTCTTC.

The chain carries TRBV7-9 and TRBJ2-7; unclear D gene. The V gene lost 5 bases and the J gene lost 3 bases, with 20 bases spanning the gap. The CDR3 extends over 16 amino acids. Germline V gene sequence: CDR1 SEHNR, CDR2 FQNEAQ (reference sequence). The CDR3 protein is CASSLITGSVFYEQYF. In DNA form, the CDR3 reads TGTGCCAGCAGCCTAATTACCGGGTCCGTCTTCTACGAGCAGTACTTC.

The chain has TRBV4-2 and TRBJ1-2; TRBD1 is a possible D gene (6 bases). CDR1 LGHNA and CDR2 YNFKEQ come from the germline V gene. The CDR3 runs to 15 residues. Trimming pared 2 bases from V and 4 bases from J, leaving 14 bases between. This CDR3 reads CASSQTGQPPYGYTF. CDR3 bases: TGTGCCAGCAGCCAAACAGGACAGCCACCCTATGGCTACACCTTC.

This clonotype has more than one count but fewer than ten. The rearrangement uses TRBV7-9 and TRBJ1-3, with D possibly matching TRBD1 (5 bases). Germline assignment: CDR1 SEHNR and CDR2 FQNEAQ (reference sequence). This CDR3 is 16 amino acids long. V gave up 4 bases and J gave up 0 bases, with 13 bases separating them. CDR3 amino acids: CASSSGHISSGNTIYF. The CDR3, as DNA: TGTGCCAGCAGCTCAGGACATATTAGCTCTGGAAACACCATATATTTT.

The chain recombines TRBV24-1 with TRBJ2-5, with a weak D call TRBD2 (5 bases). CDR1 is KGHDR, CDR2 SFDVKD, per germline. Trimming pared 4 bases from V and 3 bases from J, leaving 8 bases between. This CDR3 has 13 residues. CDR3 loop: CATSESGKETQYF. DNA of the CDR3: TGTGCCACCAGTGAGAGCGGAAAAGAGACCCAGTACTTC.

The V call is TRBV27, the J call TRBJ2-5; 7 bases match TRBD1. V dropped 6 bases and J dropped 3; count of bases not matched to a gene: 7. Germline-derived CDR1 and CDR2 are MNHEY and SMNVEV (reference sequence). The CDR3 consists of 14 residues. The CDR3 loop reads CASRPSGQKETQYF. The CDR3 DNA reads TGTGCCAGCAGGCCATCGGGACAGAAAGAGACCCAGTACTTC.

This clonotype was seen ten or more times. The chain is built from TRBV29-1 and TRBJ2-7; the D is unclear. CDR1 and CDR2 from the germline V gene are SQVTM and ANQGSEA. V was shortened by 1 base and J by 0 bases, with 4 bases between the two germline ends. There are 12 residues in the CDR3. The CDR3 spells CSVEGSSYEQYF. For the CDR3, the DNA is TGCAGCGTTGAAGGTAGCTCCTACGAGCAGTACTTC.

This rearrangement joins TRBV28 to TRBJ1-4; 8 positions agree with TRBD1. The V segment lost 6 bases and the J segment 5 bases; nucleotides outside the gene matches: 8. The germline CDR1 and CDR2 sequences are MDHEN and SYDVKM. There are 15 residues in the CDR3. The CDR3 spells CASSPWTGLNEKLFF. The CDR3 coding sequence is TGTGCCAGCAGCCCCTGGACAGGGCTGAATGAAAAACTGTTTTTT.

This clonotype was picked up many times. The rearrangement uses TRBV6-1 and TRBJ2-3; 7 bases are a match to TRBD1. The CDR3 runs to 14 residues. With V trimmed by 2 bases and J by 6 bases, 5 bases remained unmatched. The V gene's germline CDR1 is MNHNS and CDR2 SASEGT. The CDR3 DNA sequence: TGTGCCAGCAGTGAACGGGCAGGGGGTGATACGCAGTATTTT. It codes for CASSERAGGDTQYF.

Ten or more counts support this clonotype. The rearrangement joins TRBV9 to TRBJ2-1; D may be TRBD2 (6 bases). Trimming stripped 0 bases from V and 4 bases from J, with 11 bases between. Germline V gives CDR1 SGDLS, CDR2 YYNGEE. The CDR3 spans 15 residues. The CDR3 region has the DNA TGTGCCAGCAGCGTAGGACTAGATCGGTACAATGAGCAGTTCTTC. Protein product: CASSVGLDRYNEQFF.

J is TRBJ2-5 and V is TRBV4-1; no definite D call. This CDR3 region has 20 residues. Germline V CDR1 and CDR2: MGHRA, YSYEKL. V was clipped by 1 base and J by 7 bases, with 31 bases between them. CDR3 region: CASSQVSPSTVGRRGGTQYF. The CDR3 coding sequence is TGCGCCAGCAGCCAAGTTTCCCCTTCTACAGTTGGGCGCCGAGGCGGGACCCAGTACTTC.

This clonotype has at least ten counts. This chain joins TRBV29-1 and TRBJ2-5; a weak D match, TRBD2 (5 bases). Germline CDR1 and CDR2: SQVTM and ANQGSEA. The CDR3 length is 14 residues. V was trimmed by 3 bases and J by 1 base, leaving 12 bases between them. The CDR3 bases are TGCAGCGTTGATGAGGGAGTGGCCCAAGAGACCCAGTACTTC. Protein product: CSVDEGVAQETQYF.

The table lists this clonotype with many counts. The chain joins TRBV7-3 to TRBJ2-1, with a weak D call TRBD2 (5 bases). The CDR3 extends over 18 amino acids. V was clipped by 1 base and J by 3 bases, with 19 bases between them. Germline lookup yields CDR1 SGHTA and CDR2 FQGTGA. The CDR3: CASSLSGGQTGYYNEQFF. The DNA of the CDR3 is TGTGCCAGCAGCTTAAGCGGCGGGCAGACTGGCTACTACAATGAGCAGTTCTTC.

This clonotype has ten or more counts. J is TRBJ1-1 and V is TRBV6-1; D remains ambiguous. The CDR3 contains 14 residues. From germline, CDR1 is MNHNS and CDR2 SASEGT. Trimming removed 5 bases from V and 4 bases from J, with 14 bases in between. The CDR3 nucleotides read TGTGCCAGCAGTCCTTCCGAGGGCGGCACTGAAGCTTTCTTT. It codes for CASSPSEGGTEAFF.

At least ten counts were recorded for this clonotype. The chain's CDR3 is CASSFRLAVRGAEQFF. The CDR3 DNA is TGTGCCAGCAGTTTCAGACTAGCGGTTAGAGGGGCTGAGCAGTTCTTC. V is TRBV12-3 or TRBV12-4 and J is TRBJ2-1; 9 bases map to TRBD2. V lost 3 bases, J lost 9 bases, and 12 bases stayed unmatched. The CDR3 has 16 residues.